This TCR beta chain was retrieved from a study of breast tumors, draining lymph nodes, adjacent tissues. Study results and caveats: Tumors had less TCR diversity than lymph nodes, more than nontumor tissue. Luminal-like breast cancer showed significantly higher tumor–nontumor repertoire similarity than basal-like.

This clonotype appeared many times. Antigen specificity is unknown. Axillary draining lymph nodes of breast cancer patients supplied the node samples. TCRdb called the multiplex PCR reads again in MiXCR, with one record for every CDR3 protein. The table shows roughly 120,000 distinct CDR3 sequences, with about 20% occurring only once. V was shortened by 4 bases and J by 7 bases, with 20 bases between the two germline ends. The CDR3 contains 16 residues. The receptor was isolated from a female donor with breast cancer. Some clones in this sample may be carry-over from other donors' samples. The genes are TRBV12-3 or TRBV12-4 and TRBJ1-5, with TRBD1 as a possible D gene (6 bases). The sequenced material came from axillary lymph node tissue. The CDR3 loop is CASSSMNTGTGQPQHF. For the CDR3, the DNA is TGTGCCAGCAGTTCTATGAATACAGGGACGGGACAGCCCCAGCATTTT.